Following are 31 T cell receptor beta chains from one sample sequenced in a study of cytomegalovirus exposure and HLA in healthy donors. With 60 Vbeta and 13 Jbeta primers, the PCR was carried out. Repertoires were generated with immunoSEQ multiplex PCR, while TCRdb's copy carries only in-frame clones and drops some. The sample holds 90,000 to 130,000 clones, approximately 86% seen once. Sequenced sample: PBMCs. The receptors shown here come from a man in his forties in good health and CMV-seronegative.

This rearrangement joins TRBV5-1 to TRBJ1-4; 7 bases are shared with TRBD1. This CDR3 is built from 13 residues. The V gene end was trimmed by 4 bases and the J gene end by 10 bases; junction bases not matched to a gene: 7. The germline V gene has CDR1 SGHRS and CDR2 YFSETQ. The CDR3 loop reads CASSSNSGGKLFF. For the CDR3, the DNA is TGCGCCAGCAGCAGCAACTCAGGGGGAAAACTGTTTTTT.

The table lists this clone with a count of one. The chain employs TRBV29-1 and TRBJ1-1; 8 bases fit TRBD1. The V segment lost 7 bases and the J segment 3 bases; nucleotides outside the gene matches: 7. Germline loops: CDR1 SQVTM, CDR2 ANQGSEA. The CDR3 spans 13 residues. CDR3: CSAGQGSDTEAFF. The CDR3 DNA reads TGCAGCGCTGGACAGGGTTCGGACACTGAAGCTTTCTTT.

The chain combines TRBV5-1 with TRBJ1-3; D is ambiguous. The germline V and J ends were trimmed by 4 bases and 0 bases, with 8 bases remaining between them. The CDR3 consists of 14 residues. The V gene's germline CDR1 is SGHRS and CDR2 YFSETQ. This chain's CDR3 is CASSLPSSGNTIYF. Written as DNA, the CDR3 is TGCGCCAGCAGCCTCCCGAGCTCTGGAAACACCATATATTTT. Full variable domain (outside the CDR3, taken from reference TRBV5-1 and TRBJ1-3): KAGVTQTPRYLIKTRGQQVTLSCSPISGHRSVSWYQQTPGQGLQFLFEYFSETQRNKGNFPGRFSGRQFSNSRSEMNVSTLELGDSALYLCASSLPSSGNTIYFGEGSWLTVV.

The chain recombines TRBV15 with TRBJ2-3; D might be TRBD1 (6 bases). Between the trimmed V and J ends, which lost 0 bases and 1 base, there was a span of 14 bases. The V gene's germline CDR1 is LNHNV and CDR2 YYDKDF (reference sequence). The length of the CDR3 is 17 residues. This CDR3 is CATSRDARSGGTDTQYF. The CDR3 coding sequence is TGTGCCACCAGCAGAGATGCTAGGTCAGGGGGCACAGATACGCAGTATTTT.

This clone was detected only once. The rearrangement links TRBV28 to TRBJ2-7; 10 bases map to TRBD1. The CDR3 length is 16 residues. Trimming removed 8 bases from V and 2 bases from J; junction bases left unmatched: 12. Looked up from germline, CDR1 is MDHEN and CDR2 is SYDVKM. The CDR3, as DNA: TGTGCCAGCGAAACTGTAGTGGGACAGGGGACCTACGAGCAGTACTTC. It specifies CASETVVGQGTYEQYF.

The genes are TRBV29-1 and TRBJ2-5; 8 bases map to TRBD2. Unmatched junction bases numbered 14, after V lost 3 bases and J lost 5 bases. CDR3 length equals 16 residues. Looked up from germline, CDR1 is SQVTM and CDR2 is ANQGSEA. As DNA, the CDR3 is TGCAGCGTTGATAAGGTTAGCGGGGCCTTCACGGAGACCCAGTACTTC. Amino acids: CSVDKVSGAFTETQYF.

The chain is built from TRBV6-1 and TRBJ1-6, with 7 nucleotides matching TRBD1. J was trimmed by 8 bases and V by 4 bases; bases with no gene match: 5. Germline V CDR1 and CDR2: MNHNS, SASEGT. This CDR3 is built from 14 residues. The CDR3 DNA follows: TGTGCCAGCAGTGGCCGACAGGGCGATTCACCCCTCCACTTT. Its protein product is CASSGRQGDSPLHF.

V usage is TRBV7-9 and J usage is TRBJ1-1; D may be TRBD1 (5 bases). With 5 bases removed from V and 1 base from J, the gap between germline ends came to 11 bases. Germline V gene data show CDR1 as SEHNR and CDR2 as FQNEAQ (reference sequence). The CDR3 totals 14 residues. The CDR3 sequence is CASSPWGANTEAFF. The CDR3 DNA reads TGTGCCAGCAGCCCATGGGGCGCGAACACTGAAGCTTTCTTT.

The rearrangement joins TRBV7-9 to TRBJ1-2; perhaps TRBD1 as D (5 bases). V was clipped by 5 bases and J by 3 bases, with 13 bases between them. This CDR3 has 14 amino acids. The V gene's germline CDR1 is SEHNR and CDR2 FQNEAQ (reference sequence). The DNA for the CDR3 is TGTGCCAGCAGCCTTCGGGGGTCGGACTATGGCTACACCTTC. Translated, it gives CASSLRGSDYGYTF. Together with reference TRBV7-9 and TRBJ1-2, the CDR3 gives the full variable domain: DTGVSQNPRHKITKRGQNVTFRCDPISEHNRLYWYRQTLGQGPEFLTYFQNEAQLEKSRLLSDRFSAERPKGSFSTLEIQRTEQGDSAMYLCASSLRGSDYGYTFGSGTRLTVV.

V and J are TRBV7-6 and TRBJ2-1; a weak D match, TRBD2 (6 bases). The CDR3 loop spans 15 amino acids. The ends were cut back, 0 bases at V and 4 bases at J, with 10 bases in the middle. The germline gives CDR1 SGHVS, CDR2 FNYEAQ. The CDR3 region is CASSLAAGLYNEQFF. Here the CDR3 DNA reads TGTGCCAGCAGCTTAGCCGCGGGACTGTACAATGAGCAGTTCTTC.

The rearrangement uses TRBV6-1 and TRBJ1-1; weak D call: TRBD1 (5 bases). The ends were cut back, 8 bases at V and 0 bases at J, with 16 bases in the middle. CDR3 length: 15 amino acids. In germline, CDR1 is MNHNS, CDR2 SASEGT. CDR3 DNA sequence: TGTGCCAGCCGAGAGGAGGGGTTGGTGAACACTGAAGCTTTCTTT. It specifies CASREEGLVNTEAFF.

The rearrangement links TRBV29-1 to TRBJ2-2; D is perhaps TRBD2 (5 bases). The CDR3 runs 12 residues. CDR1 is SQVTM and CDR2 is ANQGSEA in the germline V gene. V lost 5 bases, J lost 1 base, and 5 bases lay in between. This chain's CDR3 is CSVRENTGELFF. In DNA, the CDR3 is TGCAGCGTTCGGGAGAACACCGGGGAGCTGTTTTTT.

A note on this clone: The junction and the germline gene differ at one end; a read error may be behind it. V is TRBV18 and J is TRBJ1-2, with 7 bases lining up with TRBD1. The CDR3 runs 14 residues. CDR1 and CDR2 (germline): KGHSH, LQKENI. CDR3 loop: CASSPPTGNSGYTF. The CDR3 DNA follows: TGTGCCAGCTCACCCCCGACAGGGAACTCTGGCTACACCTTC.

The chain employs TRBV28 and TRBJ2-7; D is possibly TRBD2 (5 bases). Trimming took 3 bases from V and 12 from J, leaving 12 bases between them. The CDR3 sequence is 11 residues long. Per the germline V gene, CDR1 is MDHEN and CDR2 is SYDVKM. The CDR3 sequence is CASSFPGVTYF. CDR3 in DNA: TGTGCCAGCAGTTTTCCCGGGGTTACGTACTTC.

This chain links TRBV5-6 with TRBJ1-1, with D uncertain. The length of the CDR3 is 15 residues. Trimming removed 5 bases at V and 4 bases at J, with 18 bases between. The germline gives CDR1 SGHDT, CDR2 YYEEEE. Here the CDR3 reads CASSHLGSPGTEAFF. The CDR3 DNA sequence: TGTGCCAGCAGTCATCTCGGGTCACCGGGCACTGAAGCTTTCTTT.

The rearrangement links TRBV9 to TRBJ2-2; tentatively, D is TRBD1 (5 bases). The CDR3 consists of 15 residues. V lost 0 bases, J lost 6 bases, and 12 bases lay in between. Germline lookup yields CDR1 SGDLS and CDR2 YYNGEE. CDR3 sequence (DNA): TGTGCCAGCAGCGTAGGGGGCCTGTCCCCCGGGGAGCTGTTTTTT. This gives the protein CASSVGGLSPGELFF.

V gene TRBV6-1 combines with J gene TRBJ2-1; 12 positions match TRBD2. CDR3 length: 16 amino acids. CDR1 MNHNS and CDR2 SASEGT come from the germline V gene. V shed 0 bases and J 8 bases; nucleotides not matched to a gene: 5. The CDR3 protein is CASSEAPSGGAYEQFF. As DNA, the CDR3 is TGTGCCAGCAGTGAAGCGCCTAGCGGGGGGGCTTATGAGCAGTTCTTC.

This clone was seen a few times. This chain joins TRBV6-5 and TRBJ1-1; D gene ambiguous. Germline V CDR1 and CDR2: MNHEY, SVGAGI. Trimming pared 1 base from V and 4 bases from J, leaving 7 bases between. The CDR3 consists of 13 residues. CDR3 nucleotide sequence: TGTGCCAGCAGTTACTTAGGGAGCACTGAAGCTTTCTTT. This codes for CASSYLGSTEAFF.

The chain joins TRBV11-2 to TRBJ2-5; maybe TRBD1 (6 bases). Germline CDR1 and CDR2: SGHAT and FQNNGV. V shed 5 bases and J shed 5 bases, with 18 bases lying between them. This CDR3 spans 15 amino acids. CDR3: CASSLFPQGRETQYF. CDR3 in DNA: TGTGCCAGCAGCCTTTTTCCTCAGGGGCGTGAGACCCAGTACTTC. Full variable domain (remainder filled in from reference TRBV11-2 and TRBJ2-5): EAGVAQSPRYKIIEKRQSVAFWCNPISGHATLYWYQQILGQGPKLLIQFQNNGVVDDSQLPKDRFSAERLKGVDSTLKIQPAKLEDSAVYLCASSLFPQGRETQYFGPGTRLLVL.

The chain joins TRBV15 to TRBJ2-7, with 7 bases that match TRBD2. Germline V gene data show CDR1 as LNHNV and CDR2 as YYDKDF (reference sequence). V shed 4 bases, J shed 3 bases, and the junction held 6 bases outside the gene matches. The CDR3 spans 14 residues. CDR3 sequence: CATSNQGGDYEQYF. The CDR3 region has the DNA TGTGCCACCAGCAACCAGGGAGGGGACTACGAGCAGTACTTC.

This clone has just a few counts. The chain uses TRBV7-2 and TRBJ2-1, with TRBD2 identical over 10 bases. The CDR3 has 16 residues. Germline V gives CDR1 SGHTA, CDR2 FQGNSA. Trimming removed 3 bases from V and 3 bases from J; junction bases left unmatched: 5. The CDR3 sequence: CASSLSGGAGYNEQFF. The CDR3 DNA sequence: TGTGCCAGCAGCTTGAGCGGGGGGGCCGGCTACAATGAGCAGTTCTTC.

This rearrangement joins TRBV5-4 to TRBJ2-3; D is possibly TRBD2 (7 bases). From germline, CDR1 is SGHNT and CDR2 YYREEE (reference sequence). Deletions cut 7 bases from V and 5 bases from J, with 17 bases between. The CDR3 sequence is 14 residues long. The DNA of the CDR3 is TGTGCCAGCTCCTTGGGGGGAGGGGGAGATACGCAGTATTTT. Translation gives CASSLGGGGDTQYF.

The CDR3 bases are TGTGCCAGCTCACCTAGCGCCATGAACACTGAAGCTTTCTTT. It yields the protein CASSPSAMNTEAFF. The chain links TRBV18 to TRBJ1-1; D gene ambiguous. The length of the CDR3 is 14 residues. Germline CDR1 KGHSH, CDR2 LQKENI. V was clipped by 3 bases and J by 0 bases, with 8 bases between them.

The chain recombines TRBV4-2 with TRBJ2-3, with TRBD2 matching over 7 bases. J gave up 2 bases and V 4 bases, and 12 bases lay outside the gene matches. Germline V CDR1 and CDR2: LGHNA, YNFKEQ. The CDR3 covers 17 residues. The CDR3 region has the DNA TGTGCCAGCAGCCCCGGTGGGGCGGGGGACCTCACAGATACGCAGTATTTT. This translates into CASSPGGAGDLTDTQYF.

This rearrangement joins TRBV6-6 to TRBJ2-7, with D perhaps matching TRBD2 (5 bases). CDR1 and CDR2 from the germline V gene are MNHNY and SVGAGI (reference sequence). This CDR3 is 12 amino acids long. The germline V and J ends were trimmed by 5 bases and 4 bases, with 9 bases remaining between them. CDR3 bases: TGTGCCAGCAGTGCCGCGGGTTACGAGCAGTACTTC. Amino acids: CASSAAGYEQYF.

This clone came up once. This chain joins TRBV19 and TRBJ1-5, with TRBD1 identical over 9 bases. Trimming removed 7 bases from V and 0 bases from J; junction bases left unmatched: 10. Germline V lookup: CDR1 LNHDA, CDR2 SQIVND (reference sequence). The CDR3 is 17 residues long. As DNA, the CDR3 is TGTGCCAGTATCCCGGGACAGGGTTTTAATAGCAATCAGCCCCAGCATTTT. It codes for CASIPGQGFNSNQPQHF.

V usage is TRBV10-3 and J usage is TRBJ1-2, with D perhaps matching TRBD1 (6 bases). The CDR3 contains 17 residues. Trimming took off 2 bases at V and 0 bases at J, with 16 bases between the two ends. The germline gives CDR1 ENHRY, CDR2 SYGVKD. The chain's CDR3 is CAISERSSTGSNYGYTF. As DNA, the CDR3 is TGTGCCATCAGTGAGCGCTCCTCCACAGGGTCTAACTATGGCTACACCTTC.

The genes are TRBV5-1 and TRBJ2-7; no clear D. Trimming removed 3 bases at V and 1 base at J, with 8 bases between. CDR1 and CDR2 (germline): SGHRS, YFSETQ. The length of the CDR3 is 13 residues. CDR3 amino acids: CASSWAVSYEQYF. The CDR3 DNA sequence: TGCGCCAGCAGCTGGGCAGTATCCTACGAGCAGTACTTC. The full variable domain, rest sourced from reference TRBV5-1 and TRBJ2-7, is KAGVTQTPRYLIKTRGQQVTLSCSPISGHRSVSWYQQTPGQGLQFLFEYFSETQRNKGNFPGRFSGRQFSNSRSEMNVSTLELGDSALYLCASSWAVSYEQYFGPGTRLTVT.

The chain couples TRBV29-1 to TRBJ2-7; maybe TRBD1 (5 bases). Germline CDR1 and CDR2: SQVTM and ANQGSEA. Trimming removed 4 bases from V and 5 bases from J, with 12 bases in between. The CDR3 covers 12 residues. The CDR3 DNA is TGCAGCGTTGTAACAGGTCTCAACGAGCAGTACTTC. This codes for CSVVTGLNEQYF.

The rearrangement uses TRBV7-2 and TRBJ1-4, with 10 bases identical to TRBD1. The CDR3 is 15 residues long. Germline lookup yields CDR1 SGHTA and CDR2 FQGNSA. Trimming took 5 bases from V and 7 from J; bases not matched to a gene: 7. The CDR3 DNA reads TGTGCCAGCAGCGTCTCCGGGACAGGGGTTGAAAAACTGTTTTTT. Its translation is CASSVSGTGVEKLFF. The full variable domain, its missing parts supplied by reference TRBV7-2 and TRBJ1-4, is GAGVSQSPSNKVTEKGKDVELRCDPISGHTALYWYRQSLGQGLEFLIYFQGNSAPDKSGLPSDRFSAERTGGSVSTLTIQRTQQEDSAVYLCASSVSGTGVEKLFFGSGTQLSVL.

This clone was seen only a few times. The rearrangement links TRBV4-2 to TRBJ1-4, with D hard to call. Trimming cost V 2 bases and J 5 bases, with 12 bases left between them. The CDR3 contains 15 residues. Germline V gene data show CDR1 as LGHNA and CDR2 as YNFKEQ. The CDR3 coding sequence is TGTGCCAGCAGCCAAACTCGGTCGGGAAATGAAAAACTGTTTTTT. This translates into CASSQTRSGNEKLFF.